One T cell receptor (beta chain) is described in this entry. The CDR3 extends over 14 amino acids. Germline-derived CDR1 and CDR2 are LNHDA and SQIVND (reference sequence). V was shortened by 10 bases and J by 0 bases, with 13 bases between the two germline ends. This table comes from immunoSEQ multiplex PCR, and its TCRdb copy is limited to in-frame clones, with some not included. The sample consists of some 300,000 clones, roughly nine tenths of them appearing once. Recruits, aged about 18 to 100 years, lived in 25 or so US areas. The data were taken from a study of blood T cell repertoires in COVID-19.

This chain uses TRBV19 with TRBJ1-3; D is perhaps TRBD1 (5 bases). This sequence was found in a woman aged 25 to 45 who had recovered from COVID-19. What was sequenced was PBMCs or T cells enriched from blood (not recorded which). CDR3 in DNA: TGTGCCACCCAAAGGGGTAGCTCTGGAAACACCATATATTTT. Translating gives CATQRGSSGNTIYF.